The source of this T cell receptor beta chain is a study of identical twins. Template switching created a universal primer site, and the cDNA included unique molecular identifiers. Each CDR3 protein gets one entry after TCRdb re-called the 5' RACE reads with MiXCR. There are 240,000 or so distinct CDR3 sequences in the sample; 9.5% to 15% occur only once, and 4% lies in the top ten. The CDR3 has 14 residues. Trimming removed 7 bases at V and 3 bases at J, with 13 bases between. Germline V gene lookup returns CDR1 MGHDK and CDR2 SYGVNS. Whole-study findings and limits: Low generation-probability sequences were in excess among twin-shared out-of-frame alpha sequences. Weaker excess twin sharing was seen among beta out-of-frame sequences. Models underestimated TCR alpha sharing (out-of-frame) in monozygotic twins.

This clonotype was observed at least ten times. What it binds is unknown. This same sample was also part of a study on yellow fever vaccine responses in identical twins.

The chain carries TRBV25-1 and TRBJ1-3; D remains ambiguous. The specimen sequenced was memory (CD45RO+) T cells sorted from blood. The receptor was isolated from a woman under 30 in good health. The CDR3 spells CASTRSGFGNTIYF. In nucleotides, the CDR3 is TGTGCCAGCACCCGATCTGGATTTGGAAACACCATATATTTT.